This T cell receptor (beta chain) was profiled in a study of follicular helper T cells after annual influenza vaccination. The wider study: After each seasonal flu vaccination, blood came on days 0, 7 and 28. Across the 2013-2014, 2014-2015 and 2015-2016 vaccination seasons, some subjects were resampled. Findings and caveats of the study: ICOS+CD38+ cTfh clonality change tracked circulating plasmablast frequency change.

Worth noting for this clone: Antigen unknown.

Time point noted: 2014-2015 season, pre-vaccination. Sorted blood CD4 subsets were sequenced before and after adults received seasonal inactivated influenza vaccine. The germline V and J ends were trimmed by 7 bases and 3 bases, with 12 bases remaining between them. This CDR3 region has 14 residues. From germline, CDR1 is MNHEY and CDR2 SVGAGI. Sequenced by immunoSEQ multiplex PCR; TCRdb stores in-frame clones only, minus some. The table has approximately 11,000 clones, over 65% seen once; the top ten hold more than 0.9%. The receptor comes from an adult who received the influenza vaccine. This specimen was CXCR5- memory CD4+ T cells sorted from blood, taken on the day of influenza vaccination. The V call is TRBV6-5, the J call TRBJ1-4; D gene unclear. The CDR3 sequence is CASKENGANEKLFF. The CDR3 region has the DNA TGTGCCAGCAAGGAGAACGGCGCTAATGAAAAACTGTTTTTT.